These 3 T cell receptor beta chains came from one sample sequenced in a study of graft-versus-host responses after intestinal transplantation. Assay: immunoSEQ multiplex PCR; the TCRdb copy retains only in-frame clones and omits some. The sample lists tens of thousands of clones, 70% to 90% occurring once. The sample here was PBMCs, taken 26 days after transplant. All receptors come from a human patient who received an intestinal transplant, so some T cells may come from the graft donor.

The V gene is TRBV19, the J gene TRBJ2-3; maybe TRBD2 (6 bases). The CDR3 length is 13 residues. V lost 3 bases and J 6 bases, leaving 10 bases between the germline ends. CDR1 is LNHDA and CDR2 is SQIVND in the germline V gene (reference sequence). CDR3 bases: TGTGCCAGTAGTATGGTAGGAGGGGATACGCAGTATTTT. Translating gives CASSMVGGDTQYF. Full variable domain (outside the CDR3, taken from reference TRBV19 and TRBJ2-3): DGGITQSPKYLFRKEGQNVTLSCEQNLNHDAMYWYRQDPGQGLRLIYYSQIVNDFQKGDIAEGYSVSREKKESFPLTVTSAQKNPTAFYLCASSMVGGDTQYFGPGTRLTVL.

The chain couples TRBV7-9 to TRBJ2-7, with TRBD2 matching over 7 bases. V trimming: 1 base; J trimming: 6 bases; junction bases outside the gene matches: 6. The germline V gene encodes CDR1 SEHNR and CDR2 FQNEAQ (reference sequence). This CDR3 is 14 amino acids long. CDR3 DNA: TGTGCCAGCAGCTTAGGGGGAGGGGCCGGCGAGCAGTACTTC. Translating it yields CASSLGGGAGEQYF.

V and J are TRBV23-1 and TRBJ2-7; 7 positions match TRBD1. TRBV23-1 is filed as an ORF, its function uncertain. The V and J ends lost 1 base and 3 bases, in that order; junction bases with no gene match: 21. The CDR3 has 20 residues. The CDR3 nucleotides read TGCGCCAGCAGTCAATTGAACCATCAGGGTAGTGCCGGGACAGTCTACGAGCAGTACTTC. This sequence encodes CASSQLNHQGSAGTVYEQYF.